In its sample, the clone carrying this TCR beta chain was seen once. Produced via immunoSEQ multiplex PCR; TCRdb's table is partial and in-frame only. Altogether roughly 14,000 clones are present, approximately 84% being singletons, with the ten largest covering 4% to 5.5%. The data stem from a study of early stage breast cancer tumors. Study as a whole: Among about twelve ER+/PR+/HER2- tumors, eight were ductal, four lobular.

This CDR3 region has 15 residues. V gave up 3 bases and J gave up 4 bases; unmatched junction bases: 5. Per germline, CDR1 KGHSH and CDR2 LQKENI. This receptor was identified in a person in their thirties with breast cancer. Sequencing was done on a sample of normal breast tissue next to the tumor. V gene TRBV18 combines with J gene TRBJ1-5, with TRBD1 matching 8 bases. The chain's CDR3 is CASSPWTGQNQPQHF. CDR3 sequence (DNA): TGTGCCAGCTCACCTTGGACAGGGCAAAATCAGCCCCAGCATTTT. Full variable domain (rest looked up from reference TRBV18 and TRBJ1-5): NAGVMQNPRHLVRRRGQEARLRCSPMKGHSHVYWYRQLPEEGLKFMVYLQKENIIDESGMPKERFSAEFPKEGPSILRIQQVVRGDSAAYFCASSPWTGQNQPQHFGDGTRLSIL.